Sequencing of this T cell receptor (beta chain) was carried out in a study of shared clonotypes between healthy human individuals. Each subset's genomic DNA was split evenly across several immunoSEQ plates. How the authors handled the data: Quality scores were absent from the junction-only immunoSEQ sequences, so filtering differed. Generated by immunoSEQ multiplex PCR, the TCRdb table keeps only in-frame clones and is missing some. V, J and clone size derive from that table, while D and trimming were established from the DNA sequence. This table holds 760,000 or so clones, around 96% found once. About this clone: Antigen unknown.

Naive CD8 cells comprised CD45RO-negative, CCR7-positively selected cells, excluding terminally differentiated effector memory CD45RA+ cells. Study-level points and caveats: The study generally estimated greater richness for naive than memory subsets.

CDR1 is SGDLS, CDR2 YYNGEE, per germline. The junction had 3 bases not matched to a gene; V was cut back by 0 bases and J by 4 bases. The length of the CDR3 is 15 residues. Sequenced: naive CD8+ T cells sorted from blood. The receptor comes from a man under 40 in good health. The chain combines TRBV9 with TRBJ1-3; 8 nucleotides align to TRBD1. The CDR3 sequence is CASSVGTGGGNTIYF. The CDR3 DNA is TGTGCCAGCAGCGTAGGAACAGGGGGAGGAAACACCATATATTTT.